This T cell receptor (beta chain) was retrieved from a study of T cell changes during pregnancy in multiple sclerosis. The table came from immunoSEQ multiplex PCR; TCRdb's copy has only in-frame clones and leaves some out. The top ten clones hold less than 8.5% of a sample with tens of thousands of clones, 85% to 90% of them seen once. This clone is a singleton in its sample. Germline assignment: CDR1 SGDLS and CDR2 YYNGEE. V was trimmed by 0 bases and J by 3 bases, leaving 16 bases between them. The CDR3 is 16 residues long. The chain joins TRBV9 to TRBJ2-7, with D possibly TRBD1 on 6 matching bases. Material: CD8+ T cells from peripheral blood mononuclear cells, obtained before pregnancy. The sequence was obtained from a female donor with multiple sclerosis, enrolled in a pregnancy study. The CDR3 region is CASSVGGQGMNYEQYF. In DNA, the CDR3 is TGTGCCAGCAGCGTAGGAGGGCAGGGGATGAACTACGAGCAGTACTTC.